The 9 T cell receptor beta chains given below trace back to one sample, sequenced in a study of cytotoxic CD8 clonotypes in ibrutinib-treated CLL. The protocol was immunoSEQ multiplex PCR, while the TCRdb copy is restricted to in-frame clones and leaves out a portion. The repertoire includes over 200,000 clones, just over 70% of them detected once, and more than 4.5% sits in the top ten. The sequencing here drew on PBMCs, taken after 12 months of ibrutinib treatment. These receptors came from a human donor with chronic lymphocytic leukemia.

This chain uses TRBV2 with TRBJ2-3, with TRBD2 matching 11 bases. CDR3 size: 14 residues. Germline trimming cut 4 bases from V and 6 bases from J; bases unmatched to any gene: 3. Germline values: CDR1 SNHLY, CDR2 FYNNEI. The CDR3 region is CASSGTSGSDTQYF. The CDR3 DNA follows: TGTGCCAGCAGTGGTACTAGCGGGAGCGATACGCAGTATTTT. Using reference TRBV2 and TRBJ2-3 for the parts outside the CDR3, the full variable domain is EPEVTQTPSHQVTQMGQEVILRCVPISNHLYFYWYRQILGQKVEFLVSFYNNEISEKSEIFDDQFSVERPDGSNFTLKIRSTKLEDSAMYFCASSGTSGSDTQYFGPGTRLTVL.

The J gene is TRBJ2-7, the V gene TRBV2, with D perhaps matching TRBD1 (5 bases). Deletions cut 8 bases from V and 4 bases from J, with 12 bases between. The length of the CDR3 is 12 residues. The germline gives CDR1 SNHLY, CDR2 FYNNEI. The DNA for the CDR3 is TGTGCCAGCCGCCCTGACAGTTACGAGCAGTACTTC. The encoded protein is CASRPDSYEQYF.

In its sample, this clone was seen a few times. The rearrangement links TRBV6-5 to TRBJ2-1, with 8 nucleotides matching TRBD2. V gave up 6 bases and J gave up 0 bases; unmatched junction bases: 4. The CDR3 loop spans 15 amino acids. From germline, CDR1 is MNHEY and CDR2 SVGAGI. In nucleotides, the CDR3 is TGTGCCAGCAGGTTAGCGGGGAGCTCCTACAATGAGCAGTTCTTC. The encoded protein is CASRLAGSSYNEQFF.

This chain links TRBV28 with TRBJ1-3; D is unclear. Germline V gene lookup returns CDR1 MDHEN and CDR2 SYDVKM. The CDR3 sequence is 15 residues long. The V end was cut by 5 bases, the J end by 0 bases, with 11 bases between. The DNA for the CDR3 is TGTGCCAGCAGTCTCGGCAGCGCCTCTGGAAACACCATATATTTT. Protein: CASSLGSASGNTIYF.

This clone was observed a few times. This sequence joins TRBV28 and TRBJ2-7, with D perhaps TRBD1 (5 bases). The CDR3 runs to 15 residues. Germline CDR1 MDHEN, CDR2 SYDVKM. Trimming left V 0 bases short and J 1 base short, with 10 bases between. CDR3 sequence reads: CASSLWDKYSYEQYF. The CDR3 bases are TGTGCCAGCAGTTTATGGGACAAATATTCCTACGAGCAGTACTTC.

This clone was seen a single time. V is TRBV5-6 and J is TRBJ2-7, with 11 nucleotides matching TRBD2. Germline CDR1 and CDR2: SGHDT and YYEEEE. The CDR3 has 16 amino acids. The J segment lost 1 base and the V segment lost 2 bases, leaving 5 bases of the junction unmatched. Here the CDR3 reads CASSLRTSGPSYEQYF. The CDR3 DNA sequence: TGTGCCAGCAGCTTAAGGACTAGCGGGCCTTCCTACGAGCAGTACTTC.

The chain joins TRBV30 to TRBJ1-5; 9 bases are a match to TRBD1. Germline V gives CDR1 GTSNPN, CDR2 SVGIG (reference sequence). Unmatched junction bases numbered 7, after V lost 3 bases and J lost 7 bases. The CDR3 contains 14 residues. CDR3 loop: CAWSRQGGRQPQHF. CDR3 sequence (DNA): TGTGCCTGGAGCAGACAGGGGGGGCGGCAGCCCCAGCATTTT.

The sample holds a few counts of this clone. The chain is built from TRBV27 and TRBJ2-1, with TRBD2 as a possible D gene (6 bases). V gave up 5 bases and J gave up 8 bases, with 16 bases separating them. CDR1 is MNHEY, CDR2 SMNVEV, per germline (reference sequence). The CDR3 contains 14 residues. CDR3 DNA: TGTGCCAGCAGTGCCTCCACGGGGGATGATGAGCAGTTCTTC. Its translation: CASSASTGDDEQFF.

The chain carries TRBV10-3 and TRBJ2-7; D gene ambiguous. This CDR3 has 12 residues. V lost 1 base, J lost 4 bases, and 5 bases lay in between. Germline V lookup: CDR1 ENHRY, CDR2 SYGVKD. The CDR3 spells CAISEYWYEQYF. DNA of the CDR3: TGTGCCATCAGTGAGTACTGGTACGAGCAGTACTTC.